This TCR beta chain was obtained from a study of CD8+CD57+ T cells in acquired aplastic anemia. Study-wide findings and caveats: Overlap between patients and controls comprised just under 30 CD8+ CDR3 sequences.

From germline, CDR1 is ENHRY and CDR2 SYGVKD. The CDR3 has 12 residues. Genomic DNA templated the TCR beta VDJ and CDR3 profiling. One entry per CDR3 protein results from TCRdb running MiXCR on the reads. The sample has roughly 420,000 distinct CDR3 sequences; 55% to 75% are singletons. Points on this clonotype: As yet, its antigen is unknown.

The clonotype was recovered from a human donor in good health, serving as a control. The chain joins TRBV10-3 to TRBJ1-1; 8 nucleotides match TRBD1. The specimen sequenced was sorted CD4+, CD8+, or CD8+CD57+ T cells (not recorded which) from PBMCs. DNA of the CDR3: TGTGCTAGCAGGGGGCCGGACACTGAAGCTTTCTTT. Its protein is CASRGPDTEAFF.